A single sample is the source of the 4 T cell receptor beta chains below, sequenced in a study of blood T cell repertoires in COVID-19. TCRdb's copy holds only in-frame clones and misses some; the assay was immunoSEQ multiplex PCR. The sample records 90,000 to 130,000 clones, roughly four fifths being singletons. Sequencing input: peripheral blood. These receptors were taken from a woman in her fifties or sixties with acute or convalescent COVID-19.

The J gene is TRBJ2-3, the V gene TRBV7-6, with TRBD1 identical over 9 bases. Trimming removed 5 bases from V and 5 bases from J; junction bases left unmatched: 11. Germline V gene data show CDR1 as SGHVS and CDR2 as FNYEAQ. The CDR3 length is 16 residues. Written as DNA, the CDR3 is TGTGCCAGCAGCCTGGGACAGGGTCTTGCAGGAGATACGCAGTATTTT. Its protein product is CASSLGQGLAGDTQYF.

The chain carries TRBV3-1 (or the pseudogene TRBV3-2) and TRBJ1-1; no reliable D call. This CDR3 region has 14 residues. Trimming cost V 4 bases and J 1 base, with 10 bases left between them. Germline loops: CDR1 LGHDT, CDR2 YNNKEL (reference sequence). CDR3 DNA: TGTGCCAGCAGCCCCGATGGAGGGAACACTGAAGCTTTCTTT. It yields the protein CASSPDGGNTEAFF.

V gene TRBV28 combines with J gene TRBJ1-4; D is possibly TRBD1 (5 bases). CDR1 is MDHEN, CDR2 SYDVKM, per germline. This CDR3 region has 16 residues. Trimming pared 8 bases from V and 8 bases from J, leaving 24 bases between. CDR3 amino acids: CASLGPKAGLWEKLFF. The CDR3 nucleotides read TGTGCCAGCCTTGGGCCCAAAGCGGGGCTTTGGGAAAAACTGTTTTTT.

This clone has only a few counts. CDR3 nucleotide sequence: TGTGCCAGCAGTTTCGACAGGATTGGCAGTGGCTACACCTTC. This gives the protein CASSFDRIGSGYTF. V gene TRBV6-2 or TRBV6-3 combines with J gene TRBJ1-2; possibly TRBD1 for D (6 bases). Germline loops: CDR1 MNHEY, CDR2 SVGEGT. Deletions cut 4 bases from V and 7 bases from J, with 16 bases between. The CDR3 runs 14 residues.